This passage covers 15 T cell receptor beta chains from one sample sequenced in a study of cytomegalovirus exposure and HLA in healthy donors. Only in-frame clones appear in the TCRdb table, and some are missing; sequencing was by immunoSEQ multiplex PCR. In the table there are roughly 200,000 clones, about 86% of which are singletons. Sequencing was done on a sample of PBMCs. The receptors originated from a woman aged 18-30 years in good health and CMV-seropositive.

The chain combines TRBV7-9 with TRBJ2-1, with a possible D match to TRBD2 (6 bases). Germline loops: CDR1 SEHNR, CDR2 FQNEAQ (reference sequence). Trimming pared 1 base from V and 6 bases from J, leaving 13 bases between. The CDR3 totals 15 residues. CDR3 sequence reads: CASSLGRGGRNEQFF. CDR3 bases: TGTGCCAGCAGCTTAGGTAGGGGAGGTCGCAATGAGCAGTTCTTC.

This clone was seen more than once but under ten times. The chain employs TRBV4-2 and TRBJ2-7; D possibly corresponds to TRBD1 (6 bases). The V and J ends lost 0 bases and 0 bases respectively, with 12 bases between them. The CDR3 is 16 amino acids. Looked up from germline, CDR1 is LGHNA and CDR2 is YNFKEQ. The CDR3 protein is CASSQEVAGASYEQYF. CDR3 nucleotide sequence: TGTGCCAGCAGCCAAGAGGTTGCAGGGGCCTCCTACGAGCAGTACTTC.

This clone was picked up one time. The chain uses TRBV5-5 and TRBJ2-7, with 7 positions matching TRBD1. Germline CDR1 and CDR2: SGHKS and YYEKEE (reference sequence). J gave up 3 bases and V 4 bases, and 10 bases lay outside the gene matches. This CDR3 comprises 15 residues. The CDR3 region has the DNA TGTGCCAGCAGCAAAGGGACAGAATTTTTCTACGAGCAGTACTTC. Amino acid sequence: CASSKGTEFFYEQYF.

The chain recombines TRBV28 with TRBJ2-4, with TRBD1 matching 7 bases. The V gene's germline CDR1 is MDHEN and CDR2 SYDVKM. The CDR3 loop spans 13 amino acids. The junction had 5 bases not matched to a gene; V was cut back by 6 bases and J by 6 bases. The CDR3: CASRKRQGNIQYF. The CDR3 nucleotides read TGTGCCAGCAGAAAAAGACAGGGAAACATTCAGTACTTC.

This chain joins TRBV27 and TRBJ1-1; weak D call: TRBD1 (5 bases). Trimming stripped 4 bases from V and 4 bases from J, with 16 bases between. This CDR3 comprises 15 residues. Germline V lookup: CDR1 MNHEY, CDR2 SMNVEV (reference sequence). CDR3 DNA: TGTGCCAGCAGTTCCATATCGCAGGGAGGCACTGAAGCTTTCTTT. Encoded protein: CASSSISQGGTEAFF.

The chain carries TRBV19 and TRBJ1-6, with TRBD1 identical over 9 bases. With V trimmed by 5 bases and J by 7 bases, 9 bases remained unmatched. The germline V gene encodes CDR1 LNHDA and CDR2 SQIVND (reference sequence). The CDR3 consists of 16 residues. CDR3 in DNA: TGTGCCAGTAGTTTCCAGGGACAGGGAACCAATTCACCCCTCCACTTT. It codes for CASSFQGQGTNSPLHF.

J is TRBJ2-5 and V is TRBV6-1, with TRBD1 identical over 9 bases. J was trimmed by 4 bases and V by 4 bases; bases with no gene match: 4. The CDR3 runs 14 residues. Germline assignment: CDR1 MNHNS and CDR2 SASEGT. The CDR3 nucleotides read TGTGCCAGCAGTGGGGACAGGGTATTAGAGACCCAGTACTTC. Translation gives CASSGDRVLETQYF.

This CDR3 reads CASSGSRQIHGYTF. As DNA, the CDR3 is TGTGCCAGTAGTGGATCCAGACAGATCCATGGCTACACCTTC. The J gene is TRBJ1-2, the V gene TRBV19, with a weak D call TRBD1 (5 bases). The germline gives CDR1 LNHDA, CDR2 SQIVND (reference sequence). The V end was cut by 5 bases, the J end by 6 bases, with 16 bases between. CDR3 length: 14 residues.

This clone was counted between two and nine times. J is TRBJ1-2 and V is TRBV6-1; D is unclear. Trimming took off 2 bases at V and 4 bases at J, with 14 bases between the two ends. The CDR3 consists of 15 residues. Germline lookup yields CDR1 MNHNS and CDR2 SASEGT. CDR3 protein: CASSEMILRSYGYTF. CDR3 DNA: TGTGCCAGCAGTGAAATGATTCTGCGGAGCTATGGCTACACCTTC.

This chain connects TRBV18 to TRBJ2-3; D unresolved. Germline assignment: CDR1 KGHSH and CDR2 LQKENI. The germline V and J ends were trimmed by 2 bases and 8 bases, with 14 bases remaining between them. The CDR3 extends over 14 amino acids. The CDR3 region is CASSPCVFCGTQYF. CDR3 DNA sequence: TGTGCCAGCTCACCATGTGTTTTTTGCGGTACGCAGTATTTT.

The chain carries TRBV2 and TRBJ1-1; possibly TRBD1 for D (5 bases). Germline CDR1 SNHLY, CDR2 FYNNEI. V lost 10 bases and J lost 1, with 16 bases in between. The CDR3 spans 14 residues. CDR3 DNA sequence: TGTGCCATCAGCATTTGGGGGGAGAACACTGAAGCTTTCTTT. Protein: CAISIWGENTEAFF.

V usage is TRBV5-1 and J usage is TRBJ1-2; D uncertain. CDR3 length: 13 residues. Trimming took off 2 bases at V and 3 bases at J, with 8 bases between the two ends. Germline CDR1 is SGHRS and CDR2 is YFSETQ. The CDR3 bases are TGCGCCAGCAGCTTATGGCAACACTATGGCTACACCTTC. The encoded protein is CASSLWQHYGYTF.

In its sample, this clone was seen once. V and J are TRBV7-2 and TRBJ2-7, with TRBD1 matching over 11 bases. V lost 5 bases and J lost 4; bases outside the gene matches: 13. The CDR3 runs 17 residues. Germline-derived CDR1 and CDR2 are SGHTA and FQGNSA. The CDR3 protein is CASSQDRGRPLGYEQYF. The CDR3 nucleotides read TGTGCCAGCAGCCAGGACAGGGGGCGACCGTTGGGATACGAGCAGTACTTC.

The V and J genes are TRBV7-7 and TRBJ1-3; D gene ambiguous. V was pared by 1 base and J by 5 bases, with 6 bases between. The CDR3 length is 13 residues. CDR1 and CDR2 from the germline V gene are SSHAT and FNYEAQ (reference sequence). CDR3: CASSLGERNTIYF. The CDR3 DNA sequence: TGTGCCAGCAGCTTAGGAGAGAGAAACACCATATATTTT.

The V gene is TRBV6-5, the J gene TRBJ2-1; 8 bases fit TRBD2. This CDR3 spans 14 amino acids. Per the germline V gene, CDR1 is MNHEY and CDR2 is SVGAGI. V shed 2 bases, J shed 6 bases, and the junction held 3 bases outside the gene matches. This CDR3 reads CASSYNGGANEQFF. Here the CDR3 DNA reads TGTGCCAGCAGTTACAACGGGGGGGCCAATGAGCAGTTCTTC.